This entry concerns a single T cell receptor beta chain. Antigen specificity is unknown. PCR used 60 Vbeta primers and 13 Jbeta primers. Sequencing was performed with immunoSEQ multiplex PCR; in TCRdb, only in-frame clones are kept and a portion is missing. The sample contains about 170,000 clones, roughly 80% of which appear only once. The source of the sample is a study of cytomegalovirus exposure and HLA in healthy donors. The study's findings and limits: The authors later found HLA-associated TCR beta chains more clonally expanded than equally common others.

In nominal health when sampled, donors likely had unrecorded immune exposures nonetheless. Germline trimming cut 0 bases from V and 5 bases from J; bases unmatched to any gene: 3. Germline V gene data show CDR1 as SGDLS and CDR2 as YYNGEE. The CDR3 extends over 15 amino acids. The rearrangement links TRBV9 to TRBJ2-3; 10 bases line up with TRBD1. The sequenced sample was PBMCs. This TCR derives from a female donor in good health and CMV-seronegative. The CDR3 loop reads CASSVGGQGLDTQYF. In DNA, the CDR3 is TGTGCCAGCAGCGTAGGGGGACAGGGGTTAGATACGCAGTATTTT.